The sequence of this TCR beta chain was determined in a study of Graves' ophthalmopathy and Graves' hyperthyroidism. Study-level results: The majority of expanded thyroid clonotypes above 0.001 frequency also occurred in blood.

This clonotype has ten or more counts. Its specificity is unknown. RNA transcripts served as template for amplifying TCR beta CDR3 sequences. An initial RT-PCR round employing HTBI primers preceded a second-round multiplex PCR. TCRdb fed the multiplex PCR reads into MiXCR, producing one record per CDR3 protein. The sample contains approximately 700,000 distinct CDR3 sequences, roughly 41% of which appear only once. Per the germline V gene, CDR1 is DFQATT and CDR2 is SNEGSKA (reference sequence). The CDR3 has 13 residues. The ends were cut back, 6 bases at V and 2 bases at J, with 13 bases in the middle. Where ophthalmopathy was present, donors had moderate-to-severe activity, CAS ≥3, NOSPECS ≥4 and duration under 3 months.

This sequence originates from an adult man with Graves' ophthalmopathy. The chain couples TRBV20-1 to TRBJ2-5; D remains unclear. Material for sequencing was peripheral blood. For the CDR3, the DNA is TGCAGTGCATCCCCACGTCGACAAGAGACCCAGTACTTC. This encodes CSASPRRQETQYF.